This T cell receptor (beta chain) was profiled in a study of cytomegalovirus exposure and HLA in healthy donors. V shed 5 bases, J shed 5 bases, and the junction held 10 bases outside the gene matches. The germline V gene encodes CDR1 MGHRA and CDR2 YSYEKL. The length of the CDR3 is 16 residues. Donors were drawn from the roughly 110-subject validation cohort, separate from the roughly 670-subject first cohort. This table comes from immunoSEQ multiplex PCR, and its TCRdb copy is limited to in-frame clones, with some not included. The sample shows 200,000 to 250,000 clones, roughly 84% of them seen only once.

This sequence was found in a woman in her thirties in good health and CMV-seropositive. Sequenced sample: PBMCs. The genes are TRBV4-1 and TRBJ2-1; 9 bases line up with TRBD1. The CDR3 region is CASSESGTGSNNEQFF. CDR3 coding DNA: TGCGCCAGCAGCGAATCCGGGACAGGGTCAAACAATGAGCAGTTCTTC.